The source of this T cell receptor beta chain is a study of T cell repertoires in cytomegalovirus infection. TCRdb redid the calling of the reads with MiXCR, one entry per CDR3 protein. The sample has 120,000 to 150,000 distinct CDR3 sequences, about 6% seen once. Germline loops: CDR1 SNHLY, CDR2 FYNNEI. V lost 0 bases and J 4 bases, leaving 20 bases between the germline ends. The CDR3 is made up of 18 amino acids. Details on this clonotype: The antigen is not known.

Study-wide findings and caveats: People with CMV and the relevant HLA were identified by cumulative public TCR beta family frequency.

Input material: PBMCs. The TCR was taken from a human donor in good health (CMV status not recorded). Some clones in this sample may be carry-over from other donors' samples. The V call is TRBV2, the J call TRBJ2-3; TRBD2 is a possible D gene (5 bases). The CDR3 region is CASSEAAFALASPDTQYF. In DNA form, the CDR3 reads TGTGCCAGCAGTGAAGCTGCTTTCGCGCTAGCTTCCCCAGATACGCAGTATTTT.